One and the same sample provided the 20 T cell receptor beta chains below, sequenced in a study of shared clonotypes between healthy human individuals. Naive CD8 cells lacked CD45RO, underwent positive selection for CCR7 and left out terminally differentiated effector memory CD45RA+ cells. Profiled with immunoSEQ multiplex PCR; TCRdb holds only in-frame clones, not every one. The sample consists of around 2,000,000 clones, approximately 94% of them appearing once. The sample was naive CD8+ T cells sorted from blood. The receptors come from a man younger than 35 in good health.

The genes are TRBV9 and TRBJ1-1; maybe TRBD1 (5 bases). CDR1 and CDR2 (germline): SGDLS, YYNGEE. The CDR3 extends over 17 amino acids. The V end lost 4 bases, the J end lost 3 bases, and 22 bases lay between the germline ends. The chain's CDR3 is CASSTGPLPPVDTEAFF. The CDR3 DNA reads as TGTGCCAGCAGCACGGGACCCTTACCCCCAGTGGACACTGAAGCTTTCTTT.

With respect to this clone: The sample has other DNA sequences that encode this CDR3 too. V and J are TRBV30 and TRBJ2-1; D possibly corresponds to TRBD1 (6 bases). The CDR3 extends over 11 amino acids. Germline CDR1 and CDR2: GTSNPN and SVGIG (reference sequence). Trimming left V 0 bases short and J 9 bases short, with 6 bases between. The DNA of the CDR3 is TGTGCCTGGAGTGTAGGGGGTGAGCAGTTCTTC. It encodes CAWSVGGEQFF.

This rearrangement joins TRBV7-9 to TRBJ2-3; TRBD1 matches 8 bases. The J segment lost 6 bases and the V segment lost 1 base, leaving 9 bases of the junction unmatched. The CDR3 is made up of 16 amino acids. Germline V gene data show CDR1 as SEHNR and CDR2 as FQNEAQ (reference sequence). The CDR3 reads CASSLVAAGGLDTQYF. The CDR3 bases are TGTGCCAGCAGCTTAGTGGCGGCAGGGGGCCTTGATACGCAGTATTTT.

This clone showed up just once. The chain carries TRBV28 and TRBJ2-7; TRBD2 agrees at 8 bases. The V segment lost 5 bases and the J segment 4 bases; nucleotides outside the gene matches: 13. Germline V lookup: CDR1 MDHEN, CDR2 SYDVKM. This CDR3 comprises 16 residues. CDR3 sequence: CASSGTPGLVWYEQYF. As DNA, the CDR3 is TGTGCCAGCAGTGGTACTCCGGGACTAGTGTGGTACGAGCAGTACTTC.

The chain couples TRBV6-1 to TRBJ2-3, with 7 bases fitting TRBD2. Germline CDR1 reads MNHNS; CDR2 reads SASEGT. The CDR3 totals 15 residues. The J segment lost 2 bases and the V segment lost 3 bases, leaving 5 bases of the junction unmatched. The CDR3 is CASSELADVTDTQYF. For the CDR3, the DNA is TGTGCCAGCAGTGAGCTAGCGGATGTCACAGATACGCAGTATTTT.

The chain joins TRBV4-2 to TRBJ1-6; TRBD1 is a possible D gene (5 bases). CDR3 length: 15 residues. Germline V CDR1 and CDR2: LGHNA, YNFKEQ. V was clipped by 0 bases and J by 7 bases, with 10 bases between them. The DNA for the CDR3 is TGTGCCAGCAGCCAAGATGCGGGGGAGAATTCACCCCTCCACTTT. It translates to CASSQDAGENSPLHF.

The V and J genes are TRBV5-1 and TRBJ2-7; D remains unclear. The V gene's germline CDR1 is SGHRS and CDR2 YFSETQ. The CDR3 consists of 13 residues. V shed 4 bases and J shed 3 bases, with 11 bases lying between them. CDR3 in DNA: TGCGCCAGCAGCCCGTGGGCTAGCTACGAGCAGTACTTC. Protein: CASSPWASYEQYF.

The rearrangement joins TRBV2 to TRBJ2-5; possible D gene TRBD2, 6 bases. V shed 8 bases and J shed 1 base, with 20 bases lying between them. In germline, CDR1 is SNHLY, CDR2 FYNNEI. The CDR3 consists of 16 residues. The CDR3 reads CASGSGWAGPQETQYF. CDR3 nucleotide sequence: TGTGCCAGCGGGTCCGGTTGGGCGGGACCCCAAGAGACCCAGTACTTC.

The V and J genes are TRBV4-1 and TRBJ2-7; 10 positions match TRBD1. Germline V gene sequence: CDR1 MGHRA, CDR2 YSYEKL. The V gene end was trimmed by 5 bases and the J gene end by 3 bases; junction bases not matched to a gene: 7. The CDR3 loop spans 15 amino acids. CDR3 DNA: TGCGCCAGCAGCACTGAGGACAGGGGGTTCTACGAGCAGTACTTC. Residues: CASSTEDRGFYEQYF.

This sequence joins TRBV5-6 and TRBJ2-1; D is unresolved. V lost 0 bases and J 0 bases, leaving 10 bases between the germline ends. The CDR3 has 16 residues. CDR1 SGHDT and CDR2 YYEEEE come from the germline V gene. The CDR3 sequence: CASSLDLMSSYNEQFF. The CDR3 bases are TGTGCCAGCAGCTTGGACCTAATGAGCTCCTACAATGAGCAGTTCTTC. The full variable domain, completed using reference TRBV5-6 and TRBJ2-1, is DAGVTQSPTHLIKTRGQQVTLRCSPKSGHDTVSWYQQALGQGPQFIFQYYEEEERQRGNFPDRFSGHQFPNYSSELNVNALLLGDSALYLCASSLDLMSSYNEQFFGPGTRLTVL.

As regards this clone: Other DNA sequences in the same sample also yield this CDR3. The chain couples TRBV6-1 to TRBJ2-7, with TRBD2 as a possible D gene (5 bases). Germline loops: CDR1 MNHNS, CDR2 SASEGT. Between the trimmed V and J ends, which lost 1 base and 4 bases, there was a span of 14 bases. There are 15 residues in the CDR3. The chain's CDR3 is CASSEEVAGGYEQYF. CDR3 DNA sequence: TGTGCCAGCAGTGAAGAGGTAGCCGGAGGTTACGAGCAGTACTTC.

The genes are TRBV29-1 and TRBJ2-7, with unresolved D. Trimming cost V 5 bases and J 2 bases, with 13 bases left between them. Germline V gene lookup returns CDR1 SQVTM and CDR2 ANQGSEA. The length of the CDR3 is 13 residues. The CDR3 reads CSVTPGTTYEQYF. The CDR3, as DNA: TGCAGCGTTACCCCCGGCACAACCTACGAGCAGTACTTC.

The rearrangement joins TRBV5-1 to TRBJ2-7; D gene unclear. Germline-derived CDR1 and CDR2 are SGHRS and YFSETQ. V was trimmed by 5 bases and J by 0 bases, leaving 12 bases between them. This CDR3 has 14 residues. The CDR3 reads CASRMERNSYEQYF. The CDR3 DNA sequence: TGCGCCAGCAGGATGGAGAGAAACTCCTACGAGCAGTACTTC.

V is TRBV4-1 and J is TRBJ2-1, with TRBD2 identical over 10 bases. Losses at the gene ends were 3 bases for V and 9 bases for J; bases not matched to a gene: 11. The CDR3 spans 16 residues. Germline V gene sequence: CDR1 MGHRA, CDR2 YSYEKL. CDR3 in amino acids: CASSQAAGGLLFEQFF. DNA for the CDR3: TGCGCCAGCAGCCAGGCAGCGGGAGGGTTATTGTTTGAGCAGTTCTTC.

The J gene is TRBJ2-1, the V gene TRBV7-9; 8 positions agree with TRBD2. The CDR3 loop spans 19 amino acids. Trimming cost V 0 bases and J 4 bases; bases outside gene matches: 14. Germline V gene lookup returns CDR1 SEHNR and CDR2 FQNEAQ (reference sequence). CDR3 loop: CASSLASFSGGDLYNEQFF. Here the CDR3 DNA reads TGTGCCAGCAGCTTAGCGTCGTTTTCGGGAGGGGATTTATACAATGAGCAGTTCTTC.

The chain has TRBV27 and TRBJ2-1; 10 positions match TRBD2. The germline CDR1 and CDR2 sequences are MNHEY and SMNVEV (reference sequence). Trimming removed 7 bases from V and 4 bases from J; junction bases left unmatched: 4. The CDR3 consists of 14 residues. CDR3 sequence (DNA): TGTGCCAGCAAGCCGGGACTAGCGTACAATGAGCAGTTCTTC. Translating gives CASKPGLAYNEQFF.

At least ten counts were recorded for this clone. This sequence joins TRBV7-2 and TRBJ2-7; 7 positions agree with TRBD1. CDR3 length equals 12 residues. V trimming: 4 bases; J trimming: 7 bases; junction bases outside the gene matches: 4. The V gene's germline CDR1 is SGHTA and CDR2 FQGNSA. Written as DNA, the CDR3 is TGTGCCAGCAGCTACAGGGGTTGGGAGCAGTACTTC. It specifies CASSYRGWEQYF. Supplemented by reference TRBV7-2 and TRBJ2-7, the full variable domain reads GAGVSQSPSNKVTEKGKDVELRCDPISGHTALYWYRQSLGQGLEFLIYFQGNSAPDKSGLPSDRFSAERTGGSVSTLTIQRTQQEDSAVYLCASSYRGWEQYFGPGTRLTVT.

This clone was counted once. The chain has TRBV11-2 and TRBJ2-3, with D uncertain. V lost 7 bases, J lost 2 bases, and 10 bases lay in between. Germline-derived CDR1 and CDR2 are SGHAT and FQNNGV. The CDR3 sequence is 13 residues long. The CDR3 nucleotides read TGTGCCAGCACCTTCGCGCTCACAGATACGCAGTATTTT. This sequence encodes CASTFALTDTQYF.

The chain couples TRBV9 to TRBJ2-1, with 13 bases fitting TRBD2. Germline-derived CDR1 and CDR2 are SGDLS and YYNGEE. This CDR3 has 19 residues. V shed 3 bases and J 0 bases; nucleotides not matched to a gene: 9. CDR3 sequence (DNA): TGTGCCAGCAGCGGGCCCTGGGGACTAGCGGGAAGCTCCTACAATGAGCAGTTCTTC. Its translation: CASSGPWGLAGSSYNEQFF.

The rearrangement joins TRBV27 to TRBJ2-1; 9 nucleotides agree with TRBD2. CDR3 length: 16 residues. V lost 5 bases to trimming and J lost 0 bases; unmatched junction nucleotides: 5. Germline CDR1 MNHEY, CDR2 SMNVEV (reference sequence). CDR3 bases: TGTGCCAGCAGTCCCTCGACTAGCGGCTCCTACAATGAGCAGTTCTTC. It is translated as CASSPSTSGSYNEQFF.